What follows are 5 T cell receptor beta chains derived from one specimen sequenced in a study of shared clonotypes between healthy human individuals. The assay was immunoSEQ multiplex PCR, and TCRdb's table has in-frame clones only and misses some. The data show over a million clones, with approximately 98.5% seen just once and approximately 0.4% held by the top ten. Sequencing used naive CD4+ T cells sorted from blood. Specified subset: CD45RA+ positively selected. These receptor sequences come from a man between 25 and 39 years old in good health.

The chain has TRBV10-3 and TRBJ2-3; 12 bases fit TRBD2. Germline V gives CDR1 ENHRY, CDR2 SYGVKD. V was pared by 7 bases and J by 0 bases, with 8 bases of the junction left unmatched. CDR3 length equals 17 residues. The CDR3 coding sequence is TGTGCCATCACCAGGACTAGCGGGGCAGCTAGCACAGATACGCAGTATTTT. Translation gives CAITRTSGAASTDTQYF.

This chain links TRBV11-2 with TRBJ1-1; possibly TRBD1 for D (6 bases). The CDR3 consists of 17 residues. The ends were cut back, 3 bases at V and 3 bases at J, with 20 bases in the middle. From germline, CDR1 is SGHAT and CDR2 FQNNGV. The CDR3 reads CASSFLPGGKQDTEAFF. CDR3 DNA: TGTGCCAGCAGCTTTCTCCCGGGGGGCAAGCAGGACACTGAAGCTTTCTTT.

The chain uses TRBV19 and TRBJ2-3; D ambiguous. The germline CDR1 and CDR2 sequences are LNHDA and SQIVND (reference sequence). This CDR3 has 12 amino acids. The ends were cut back, 3 bases at V and 0 bases at J, with 1 base in the middle. The CDR3 is CASSMSTDTQYF. In nucleotides, the CDR3 is TGTGCCAGTAGTATGAGCACAGATACGCAGTATTTT.

The V and J genes are TRBV15 and TRBJ2-7; D perhaps matches TRBD2 (5 bases). V dropped 0 bases and J dropped 6 bases, with 15 bases sitting between them. The germline gives CDR1 LNHNV, CDR2 YYDKDF (reference sequence). There are 15 residues in the CDR3. Written as DNA, the CDR3 is TGTGCCACCAGCAGAGAAGGATCTGGGAGCCTCGAGCAGTACTTC. This translates into CATSREGSGSLEQYF.

The CDR3 DNA sequence: TGTGCCTGGACGGAGAGCGAGACCCAGTACTTC. It translates to CAWTESETQYF. This sequence joins TRBV30 and TRBJ2-5; D is uncertain. With 4 bases removed from V and 5 bases from J, the gap between germline ends came to 8 bases. The length of the CDR3 is 11 residues. Germline V gene lookup returns CDR1 GTSNPN and CDR2 SVGIG (reference sequence).